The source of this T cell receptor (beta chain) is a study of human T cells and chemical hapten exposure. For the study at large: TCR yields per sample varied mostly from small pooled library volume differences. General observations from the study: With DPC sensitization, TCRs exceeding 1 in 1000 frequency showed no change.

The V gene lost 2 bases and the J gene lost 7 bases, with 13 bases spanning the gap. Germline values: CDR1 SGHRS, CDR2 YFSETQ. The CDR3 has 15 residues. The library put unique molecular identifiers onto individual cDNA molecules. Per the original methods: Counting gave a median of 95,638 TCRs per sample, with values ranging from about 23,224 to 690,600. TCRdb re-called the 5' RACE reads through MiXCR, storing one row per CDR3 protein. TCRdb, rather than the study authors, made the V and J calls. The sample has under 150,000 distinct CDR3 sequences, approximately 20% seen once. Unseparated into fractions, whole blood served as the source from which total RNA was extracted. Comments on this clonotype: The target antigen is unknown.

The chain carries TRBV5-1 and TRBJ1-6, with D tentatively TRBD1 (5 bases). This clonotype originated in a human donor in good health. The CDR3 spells CASSFSGAENSPLHF. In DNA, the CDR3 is TGCGCCAGCAGCTTTTCTGGGGCCGAGAATTCACCCCTCCACTTT.